The present entry profiles one TCR beta chain with its context. Antigen: not known. Only in-frame clones appear in the TCRdb table, and some are missing; sequencing was by immunoSEQ multiplex PCR. The sample lists just over 2,000,000 clones, 85% to 95% occurring once. The source of the sample is a study of shared clonotypes between healthy human individuals. Nashville, Tennessee was home to all donors, each a Caucasian adult. Overall study findings and caveats: Of the naive CD4 clonotypes, around 4.8% were shared across a handful of donors. Rarefaction exposed incomplete sorted-subset sequencing despite large depth.

The sequenced material came from naive CD4+ T cells sorted from blood. As for subset: CD45RA+ positively selected. The receptor was derived from a man aged 18-30 years in good health.

In DNA, the CDR3 is TGTGCCAGCAGCTTAGACTACTCTAGCGGGAGGGGAGTTTACAATGAGCAGTTCTTC. Its translation is CASSLDYSSGRGVYNEQFF. J is TRBJ2-1 and V is TRBV11-2, with 12 bases matching TRBD2. With 0 bases clipped from V and 4 bases from J, the junction kept 10 bases outside the gene matches. Germline V gene lookup returns CDR1 SGHAT and CDR2 FQNNGV. This CDR3 region has 19 residues.